Listed below are T cell receptor beta chains from one sample, sequenced in a study of regulatory T cells in long-lasting Graves disease. TCRdb passed the multiplex PCR reads through MiXCR, listing each CDR3 protein once. The table includes 400,000 to 600,000 distinct CDR3 sequences, around a fifth detected once. This specimen consisted of peripheral blood mononuclear cells (PBMCs), obtained when the disease was refractory, from a patient treated with antithyroid drugs. All receptors come from a female donor with Graves disease. Both conserved end residues are part of each CDR3. Each record gives: D gene, V gene, clone size, J gene, CDR3 DNA, CDR3 protein. A D gene is named only where the DNA matches it firmly. Size values are once, few and many counts, or a class for expanded clones, and some rows have none.

NA	TRBV12-5	many	TRBJ2-5	TGTGCTAGTGGTCGAGGGGCAGGAGGAGACCAGTACTTC	CASGRGAGGDQYF
NA	TRBV12-3/TRBV12-4	many	TRBJ2-7	TGTGCCAGCAGTTTACTCCTAGGGCACGAGCAGTACTTC	CASSLLLGHEQYF
TRBD1	TRBV27	NA	TRBJ2-4	TGTGCCAGCAGTTTAAGGTCGGGACAGACGAACATTCAGTACTTC	CASSLRSGQTNIQYF
TRBD1	TRBV28	many	TRBJ2-4	TGTGCCAGCACAACAGGGGGCATTCAGTACTTC	CASTTGGIQYF
NA	TRBV7-2	many	TRBJ2-7	TGTGCCAGCACCCGTAGTGGGGCATTGGGCTCCTACGAGCAGTACTTC	CASTRSGALGSYEQYF
NA	TRBV6-2/TRBV6-3	many	TRBJ2-5	TGTGCCAGCAGTGCTGGGCACATCCAAGAGACCCAGTACTTC	CASSAGHIQETQYF
TRBD2	TRBV12-3/TRBV12-4	many	TRBJ2-5	TGTGCCAGCAGTCCGAGACTAGCGCGGAAGACCCAGTACTTC	CASSPRLARKTQYF
TRBD2	TRBV7-6	few	TRBJ2-3	TGTGCCAGCCGCTCCGGACTAGCCCGCGGTACAGATACGCAGTATTTT	CASRSGLARGTDTQYF
NA	TRBV20-1	NA	TRBJ1-5	TGCAGTGCTAGCGGGGACGTAGTCAATCAGCCCCAGCATTTT	CSASGDVVNQPQHF
TRBD1	TRBV25-1	many	TRBJ1-4	TGTGCCAGCAGTGAGGGTCAGGGGGCGCGAACGACTAATGAAAAACTGTTTTTT	CASSEGQGARTTNEKLFF
NA	TRBV20-1	few	TRBJ1-2	TGCAGTGCGGCATCCCGAGGTCTTAGGGGGTCCTCTAACTATGGCTACACCTTC	CSAASRGLRGSSNYGYTF
TRBD1	TRBV12-3/TRBV12-4	many	TRBJ1-5	TGTGCCAGCAGGCGACAGGGCGAGGATAGCAATCAGCCCCAGCATTTT	CASRRQGEDSNQPQHF
NA	TRBV29-1	NA	TRBJ1-2	TGCAGCGTTGTTCGGTTGGCCTATGGCTACACCTTC	CSVVRLAYGYTF
NA	TRBV5-1	few	TRBJ1-1	TGCGCCAGCAGCTTGTTTTTTACAGGAGGGGAGAACACTGAAGCTTTCTTT	CASSLFFTGGENTEAFF
TRBD1	TRBV2	many	TRBJ1-5	TGTGCCAGCAGTTGGGACAGCGGGGATCAGCCCCAGCATTTT	CASSWDSGDQPQHF
TRBD1	TRBV9	NA	TRBJ2-7	TGTGCCAGCAGCGGGGGACAGGTGACGGTCGAGCAGTACTTC	CASSGGQVTVEQYF
NA	TRBV28	many	TRBJ1-4	TGTGCCAGCAGTCAGGGGATCGATGAAAAACTGTTTTTT	CASSQGIDEKLFF
NA	TRBV28	NA	TRBJ2-1	TGTGCCAGCAGTGGCCCGGGGTCCTACAATGAGCAGTTCTTC	CASSGPGSYNEQFF
NA	TRBV20-1	NA	TRBJ2-7	TGCAGTGCCTCTCGAGGGCGGCCCGGCGGGGCCGAGCAGTACTTC	CSASRGRPGGAEQYF
TRBD2	TRBV28	many	TRBJ2-4	TGTGCCAGCAGAGTACTAGCGGCAGGGAGAAACATTCAGTACTTC	CASRVLAAGRNIQYF
NA	TRBV15	NA	TRBJ2-5	TGTGCCACCAGCATGATATATACAGAGGGAGGGACCCAGTACTTC	CATSMIYTEGGTQYF